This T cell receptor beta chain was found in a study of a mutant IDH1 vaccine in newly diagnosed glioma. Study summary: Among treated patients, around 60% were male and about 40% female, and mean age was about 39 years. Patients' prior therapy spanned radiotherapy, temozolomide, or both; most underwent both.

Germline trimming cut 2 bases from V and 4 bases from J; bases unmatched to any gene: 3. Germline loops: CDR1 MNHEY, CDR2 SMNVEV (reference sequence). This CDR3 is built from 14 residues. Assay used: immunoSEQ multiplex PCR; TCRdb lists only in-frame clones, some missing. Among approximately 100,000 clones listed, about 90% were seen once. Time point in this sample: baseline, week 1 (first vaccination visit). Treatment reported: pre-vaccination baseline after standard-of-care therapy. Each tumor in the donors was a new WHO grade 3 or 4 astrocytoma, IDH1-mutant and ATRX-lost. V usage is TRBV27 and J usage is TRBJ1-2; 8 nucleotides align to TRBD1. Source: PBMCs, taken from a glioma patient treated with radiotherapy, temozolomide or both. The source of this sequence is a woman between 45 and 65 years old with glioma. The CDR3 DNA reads TGTGCCAGCAGTTTAACAGGGGGAGGCTATGGCTACACCTTC. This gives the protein CASSLTGGGYGYTF.